This passage covers 8 T cell receptor beta chains from one sample sequenced in a study of blood T cell repertoires in COVID-19. Method: immunoSEQ multiplex PCR; TCRdb's copy keeps in-frame clones and lacks some. The sample comprises hundreds of thousands of clones, 81% of which are singletons, and around 7.5% rests with the top ten. Sequencing was carried out using peripheral blood. These receptors originate from a woman at least 80 years old with COVID-19, enrolled during active disease.

The chain joins TRBV14 to TRBJ2-7; 15 bases are shared with TRBD2. Unmatched junction bases numbered 1, after V lost 1 base and J lost 6 bases. The CDR3 is made up of 15 amino acids. Germline CDR1 SGHDN, CDR2 FVKESK. The CDR3 DNA follows: TGTGCCAGCAGCCAAGTGGGACTAGCGGGAGGCGAGCAGTACTTC. It yields the protein CASSQVGLAGGEQYF.

The chain is built from TRBV18 and TRBJ1-3; D call uncertain. V was pared by 4 bases and J by 1 base, with 8 bases between. CDR1 is KGHSH, CDR2 LQKENI, per germline. This CDR3 is 14 amino acids long. Here the CDR3 reads CASSLAASGNTIYF. The CDR3 nucleotides are TGTGCCAGCTCACTTGCGGCGTCTGGAAACACCATATATTTT. The entire variable domain, with the rest obtained from reference TRBV18 and TRBJ1-3, is as follows: NAGVMQNPRHLVRRRGQEARLRCSPMKGHSHVYWYRQLPEEGLKFMVYLQKENIIDESGMPKERFSAEFPKEGPSILRIQQVVRGDSAAYFCASSLAASGNTIYFGEGSWLTVV.

This chain connects TRBV6-5 to TRBJ2-4, with 7 positions matching TRBD1. The CDR3 length is 13 residues. V lost 6 bases to trimming and J lost 5 bases; unmatched junction nucleotides: 4. CDR1 MNHEY and CDR2 SVGAGI come from the germline V gene. The CDR3 sequence: CASSRDSQNIQYF. CDR3 nucleotides: TGTGCCAGCAGCAGGGACAGCCAAAACATTCAGTACTTC.

This clone appeared a single time. The gene calls are TRBV5-1 and TRBJ1-4; D not resolved. The ends were cut back, 5 bases at V and 0 bases at J, with 11 bases in the middle. Germline V gene sequence: CDR1 SGHRS, CDR2 YFSETQ. The CDR3 is made up of 15 amino acids. The CDR3 nucleotides are TGCGCCAGCAGTCCAATGGCCGCAACTAATGAAAAACTGTTTTTT. Protein sequence: CASSPMAATNEKLFF.

This clone was recorded many times. The chain carries TRBV5-1 and TRBJ1-2; D not resolved. Germline CDR1 SGHRS, CDR2 YFSETQ. Trimming stripped 4 bases from V and 3 bases from J, with 7 bases between. The CDR3 spans 12 residues. The CDR3 DNA follows: TGCGCCAGCAGCCTAGGAGACTATGGCTACACCTTC. It specifies CASSLGDYGYTF. Full variable domain (remainder filled in from reference TRBV5-1 and TRBJ1-2): KAGVTQTPRYLIKTRGQQVTLSCSPISGHRSVSWYQQTPGQGLQFLFEYFSETQRNKGNFPGRFSGRQFSNSRSEMNVSTLELGDSALYLCASSLGDYGYTFGSGTRLTVV.

This chain connects TRBV29-1 to TRBJ2-3; 8 nucleotides match TRBD1. Trimming cost V 7 bases and J 3 bases; bases outside gene matches: 3. CDR3 size: 12 residues. Germline V gene sequence: CDR1 SQVTM, CDR2 ANQGSEA. The CDR3 sequence is CSERTGTDTQYF. As DNA, the CDR3 is TGCAGCGAGCGGACAGGGACAGATACGCAGTATTTT.

The rearrangement links TRBV10-3 to TRBJ1-1, with TRBD1 identical over 7 bases. Germline CDR1 reads ENHRY; CDR2 reads SYGVKD. The CDR3 is 14 residues long. The V segment lost 4 bases and the J segment 0 bases; nucleotides outside the gene matches: 2. DNA of the CDR3: TGTGCCATCAGTGGAGGGACAGTGAACACTGAAGCTTTCTTT. Translated: CAISGGTVNTEAFF.

This clone has just a few counts. This chain uses TRBV18 with TRBJ2-7, with 9 bases lining up with TRBD1. This CDR3 has 16 residues. V was pared by 2 bases and J by 0 bases, with 5 bases of the junction left unmatched. Per the germline V gene, CDR1 is KGHSH and CDR2 is LQKENI. CDR3: CASSPDTGGFSYEQYF. The CDR3 coding sequence is TGTGCCAGCTCACCAGACACAGGGGGCTTCTCCTACGAGCAGTACTTC. Filled out from reference TRBV18 and TRBJ2-7, the complete variable domain reads NAGVMQNPRHLVRRRGQEARLRCSPMKGHSHVYWYRQLPEEGLKFMVYLQKENIIDESGMPKERFSAEFPKEGPSILRIQQVVRGDSAAYFCASSPDTGGFSYEQYFGPGTRLTVT.